This TCR beta chain stems from a study of response to subunit inactivated influenza vaccine. The CDR3 spans 16 residues. Germline V lookup: CDR1 SGHDT, CDR2 YYEEEE. Trimming cost V 3 bases and J 3 bases, with 16 bases left between them. TCRdb itself ran the RT-PCR reads through MiXCR, one entry per CDR3 protein. The sample holds approximately 520,000 distinct CDR3 sequences, 25% seen once. The clonotype comes from a man aged 50 or older who received an inactivated influenza vaccine. The sequencing here drew on CD4+ T cells sorted from PBMCs, taken around 5 days after vaccination. The gene calls are TRBV5-6 and TRBJ2-4; D may be TRBD1 (5 bases). The CDR3 here is CASSYDRNLIKNIQYF. CDR3 in DNA: TGTGCCAGCAGCTACGACAGAAACCTGATCAAAAACATTCAGTACTTC.